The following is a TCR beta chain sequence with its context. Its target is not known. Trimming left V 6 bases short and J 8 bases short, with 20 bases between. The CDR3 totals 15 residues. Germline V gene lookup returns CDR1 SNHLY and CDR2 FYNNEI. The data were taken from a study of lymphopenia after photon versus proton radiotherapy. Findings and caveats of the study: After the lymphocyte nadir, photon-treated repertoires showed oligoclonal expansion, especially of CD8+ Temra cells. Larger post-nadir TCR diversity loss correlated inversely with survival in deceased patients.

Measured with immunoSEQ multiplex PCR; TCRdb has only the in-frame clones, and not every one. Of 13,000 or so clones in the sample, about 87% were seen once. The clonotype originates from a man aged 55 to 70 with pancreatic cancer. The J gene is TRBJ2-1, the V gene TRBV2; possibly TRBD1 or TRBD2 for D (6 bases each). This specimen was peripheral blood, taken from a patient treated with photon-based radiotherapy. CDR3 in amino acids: CASSSQGRGSYEQFF. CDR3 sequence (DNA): TGTGCCAGCAGCTCACAGGGTCGGGGGTCGTATGAGCAGTTCTTC.